The clone carrying this TCR beta chain was seen only a few times. This entry comes from a study of blood T cell repertoires in COVID-19. Overall study: Sites in the United States, Italy and Spain provided acute and convalescent COVID-19 samples. From T cells, B-cell-depleted T cells, or PBMCs came the material, which was cDNA or gDNA.

In the authors' methods: Amplifying reference gene primers gave estimates of nucleated cell counts. TCRdb's table, derived via immunoSEQ multiplex PCR, lists solely in-frame clones and lacks some. The V and J calls and the clone size are those of that table, but D and trimming were determined from the DNA. This sample carries 200,000 or so clones, 79% of them seen once, and the ten largest clones take roughly a sixth. V was pared by 2 bases and J by 0 bases, with 5 bases between. The CDR3 is 13 residues long. Germline values: CDR1 SGHNT, CDR2 YYREEE (reference sequence). The sample comprised peripheral blood. The genes are TRBV5-4 and TRBJ1-2; D gene unclear. This clonotype was sampled from a man aged 60 to 75 with active or convalescent COVID-19. CDR3 loop: CASSFLSNYGYTF. CDR3 nucleotides: TGTGCCAGCAGCTTTCTCTCTAACTATGGCTACACCTTC. The entire variable domain, with the rest obtained from reference TRBV5-4 and TRBJ1-2, is as follows: ETGVTQSPTHLIKTRGQQVTLRCSSQSGHNTVSWYQQALGQGPQFIFQYYREEENGRGNFPPRFSGLQFPNYSSELNVNALELDDSALYLCASSFLSNYGYTFGSGTRLTVV.